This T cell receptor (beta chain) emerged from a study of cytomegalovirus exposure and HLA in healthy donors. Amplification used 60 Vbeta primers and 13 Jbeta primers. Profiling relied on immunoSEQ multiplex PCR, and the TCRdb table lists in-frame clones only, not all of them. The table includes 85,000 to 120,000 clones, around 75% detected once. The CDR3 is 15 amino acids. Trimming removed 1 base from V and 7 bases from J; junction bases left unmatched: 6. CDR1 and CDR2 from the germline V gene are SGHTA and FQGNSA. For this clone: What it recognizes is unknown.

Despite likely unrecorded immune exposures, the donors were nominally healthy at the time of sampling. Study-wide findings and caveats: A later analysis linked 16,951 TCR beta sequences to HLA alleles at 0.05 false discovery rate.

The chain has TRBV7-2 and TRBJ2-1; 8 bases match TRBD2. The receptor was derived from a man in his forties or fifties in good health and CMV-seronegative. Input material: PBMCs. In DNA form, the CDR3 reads TGTGCCAGCAGCTTAGTTTGGCTAGCGGGTAATGAGCAGTTCTTC. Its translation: CASSLVWLAGNEQFF.